This T cell receptor beta chain originates from a study of shared clonotypes between healthy human individuals. Overall study results and limits: Generally, naive subsets (rather than memory subsets) showed larger estimated richness.

Regarding this clone: What it binds is not known.

CD45RO-negative, CCR7-positively selected cells formed the naive CD8 fraction, excluding terminally differentiated effector memory CD45RA+ cells. Data came from immunoSEQ multiplex PCR; TCRdb stores just in-frame clones and leaves some out. The repertoire holds around 2,100,000 clones, with about 95% as singletons. This TCR was sampled from a young man in good health. Sequencing was performed on naive CD8+ T cells sorted from blood.

CDR3 sequence reads: CASNSGGYTEAFF. The CDR3 nucleotides are TGTGCCAGCAATTCAGGGGGGTACACTGAAGCTTTCTTT. This sequence joins TRBV7-2 and TRBJ1-1, with TRBD1 matching 7 bases. From germline, CDR1 is SGHTA and CDR2 FQGNSA. J lost 3 bases, V lost 7 bases, and 5 bases had no gene match. The CDR3 is 13 amino acids.